Listed below are T cell receptor beta chains from one sample, sequenced in a study of read filtering for tumor transcriptome and immune sequencing. TCRdb ran MiXCR on the reads and lists one entry per CDR3 protein. The repertoire holds 39,000 or so distinct CDR3 sequences, with around 15% as singletons. What was sequenced was a population of CD138-negative cells sorted from bone marrow. These receptors were obtained from a donor aged 40 or older with multiple myeloma. The CDR3 runs from the conserved cysteine through the conserved F or W. A D gene is named only where the DNA matches it firmly. For some rows the clone size is stated as once, few or many, or as a class when expanded; others skip it.

v_gene	abundance	j_gene	d_gene	CDR3nt	CDR3aa
TRBV3-1	many	TRBJ1-1	-	TGTGCCAGCAGCCAAGATGTGGGGCGGGGAAGGACTGAAGCTTTCTTT	CASSQDVGRGRTEAFF
TRBV30	many	TRBJ2-2	-	TGTGCCTCCTCGGGTGGAGCCGGGGAGCTGTTTTTT	CASSGGAGELFF
TRBV2	many	TRBJ2-5	-	TGTGCCAGCAGTGAAACGTGGGTAGAGACCCAGTACTTC	CASSETWVETQYF
TRBV20-1	many	TRBJ1-1	-	TGCAGTGCTAGAGTCTCGACAGGGAACACTGAAGCTTTCTTT	CSARVSTGNTEAFF
TRBV6-1	many	TRBJ2-2	-	TGTGCCAGCAGTGACCGGGAAACCGGGGAGCTGTTTTTT	CASSDRETGELFF
TRBV24-1	many	TRBJ1-5	-	TGTGCCACCAGTGATCCTCGACAGGCACCCAATAGCAATCAGCCCCAGCATTTT	CATSDPRQAPNSNQPQHF
TRBV5-5	many	TRBJ2-7	-	TGTGCCAGCAGCCCTTGGGGGAACTCCTACGAGCAGTACTTC	CASSPWGNSYEQYF
TRBV6-5	many	TRBJ2-3	-	TGTGCCAGCAGTTACGCTCGGGGACTCACAGATACGCAGTATTTT	CASSYARGLTDTQYF
TRBV24-1	many	TRBJ2-1	TRBD2	TGTGCCACCGGGCTAGCGGGGGGTTCCTACAATGAGCAGTTCTTC	CATGLAGGSYNEQFF
TRBV20-1	many	TRBJ1-5	-	TGCAGTGCCGGACCTGGGTCTAGCAATCAGCCCCAGCATTTT	CSAGPGSSNQPQHF
TRBV7-8	few	TRBJ2-1	TRBD2	TGTGCCAGCAGAAGGGGGGCGGGACTAGCCTACAATGAGCAGTTCTTC	CASRRGAGLAYNEQFF
TRBV29-1	many	TRBJ2-5	TRBD2	TGCAGCGCCGTAGGCGGGGGTGGCGAGACCCAGTACTTC	CSAVGGGGETQYF
TRBV27	few	TRBJ2-3	TRBD2	TGTGCCAGCAGTGGACTAGCGGGAGTTTCAGATACGCAGTATTTT	CASSGLAGVSDTQYF
TRBV4-1	many	TRBJ2-7	-	TGCGCCAGCAGCCAAGTGCCGGGACCAAACTACGAGCAGTACTTC	CASSQVPGPNYEQYF
TRBV19	many	TRBJ1-5	TRBD1	TGTGCCAGTACCCCAGGGGGGAGTGGTCAGCCCCAGCATTTT	CASTPGGSGQPQHF
TRBV19	many	TRBJ2-1	-	TGTGCCAGTAGTATACCCGGTGGGAGACTAGACTACAATGAGCAGTTCTTC	CASSIPGGRLDYNEQFF
TRBV28	many	TRBJ2-3	TRBD2	TGTGCCAGCAGCACTGGGGTAACTAGCGGACTCACAGATACGCAGTATTTT	CASSTGVTSGLTDTQYF
TRBV24-1	many	TRBJ2-1	TRBD1	TGTGCCACCAGGGAGACAGGGGGTTACAATGAGCAGTTCTTC	CATRETGGYNEQFF
TRBV10-3	-	TRBJ2-5	TRBD1	TGTGCCATCAGTGAGTCGAGACAGGGAAAAGAGACCCAGTACTTC	CAISESRQGKETQYF
TRBV5-1	many	TRBJ2-5	-	TGCGCCAGCAGCGAAGTAGGCCCGCAGGAGGCGACCCAGTACTTC	CASSEVGPQEATQYF
TRBV7-2	many	TRBJ2-5	-	TGTGCCAGCAGCTTCGCTCAACTTGGTGGGGGCCAGTACTTC	CASSFAQLGGGQYF
TRBV29-1	many	TRBJ2-5	-	TGCAGCGTGGAAGGCCAGGGGATGTACCAAGAGACCCAGTACTTC	CSVEGQGMYQETQYF
TRBV28	many	TRBJ2-7	TRBD2	TGTGCCAGCAGTTTCGCTAGCGGGCAGACCTACGAGCAGTACTTC	CASSFASGQTYEQYF
TRBV6-6	many	TRBJ1-1	-	TGTGCCAGCAGCCCCAGGGGATCGAACACTGAAGCTTTCTTT	CASSPRGSNTEAFF
TRBV6-2/TRBV6-3	many	TRBJ1-5	-	TGTGCCAGCAGTTATGTTCAGGTAAATCAGCCCCAGCATTTT	CASSYVQVNQPQHF
TRBV5-1	-	TRBJ2-1	-	TGCGCCAGCAGTGTGTTACGGACCTACAATGAGCAGTTCTTC	CASSVLRTYNEQFF
TRBV28	many	TRBJ1-3	-	TGTGCCAGCAGTTCTGCGGGTCTCTCTGGAAACACCATATATTTT	CASSSAGLSGNTIYF
TRBV20-1	many	TRBJ2-7	-	TGCAGTGCTAGAGTGGTCTACGAGCAGTACTTC	CSARVVYEQYF
TRBV12-3/TRBV12-4	many	TRBJ2-2	-	TGTGCCAGCATCGTAGGATTGAGGACCGGGGAGCTGTTTTTT	CASIVGLRTGELFF
TRBV29-1	many	TRBJ1-5	-	TGCAGCGTTGGTGACGGATTGGGGCAGCCCCAGCATTTT	CSVGDGLGQPQHF
TRBV7-8	many	TRBJ2-1	TRBD1	TGTGCCAGCAGCCAGAGGACAGGGTACAATGAGCAGTTCTTC	CASSQRTGYNEQFF
TRBV29-1	many	TRBJ2-5	-	TGCAGCGTTGAGGGCCCGGGGGAGACCCAGTACTTC	CSVEGPGETQYF
TRBV5-4	-	TRBJ2-5	TRBD2	TGTGCCAGCAGCCCAGGACTAGCGGGGCAAGAGACCCAGTACTTC	CASSPGLAGQETQYF
TRBV7-2	many	TRBJ2-7	TRBD2	TGTGCCAGCAGCAAAAGGGAGGGCCACGAGCAGTACTTC	CASSKREGHEQYF
TRBV6-5	many	TRBJ2-1	-	TGTGCCAGCAGATTGTGGGGCGAGCAGTTCTTC	CASRLWGEQFF
TRBV29-1	-	TRBJ2-2	TRBD1	TGCAGCGCCGGGGACAGAGAGACCGGGGAGCTGTTTTTT	CSAGDRETGELFF
TRBV11-2	many	TRBJ2-1	-	TGTGCCAGCAGCTTAGAGGCGGTCTCCTACAATGAGCAGTTCTTC	CASSLEAVSYNEQFF
TRBV28	many	TRBJ1-5	-	TGTGCCAGCAGTTTTGGGTGGGGGTATGGCAATCAGCCCCAGCATTTT	CASSFGWGYGNQPQHF
TRBV18	many	TRBJ2-1	TRBD1	TGTGCCAGCTCACCCCCGGCGGGCCGACAGGGGTTGTGGAATGAGCAGTTCTTC	CASSPPAGRQGLWNEQFF
TRBV7-9	many	TRBJ1-5	-	TGTGCCAGCAGCCCCACCGGGGACTATAGCAATCAGCCCCAGCATTTT	CASSPTGDYSNQPQHF
TRBV5-1	few	TRBJ2-2	-	TGCGCCAGCAGCCTCGGGACTGGGACGGAAACCGGGGAGCTGTTTTTT	CASSLGTGTETGELFF
TRBV5-1	many	TRBJ2-7	-	TGCGCCAGCAGCTCCACCGGGACCACCTACGAGCAGTACTTC	CASSSTGTTYEQYF
TRBV20-1	many	TRBJ2-6	-	TGCAGTACAACAGACCCTCACACATTTATTGCTGGGGCCAACGTCCTGACTTTC	CSTTDPHTFIAGANVLTF
TRBV7-9	many	TRBJ1-5	TRBD1	TGTGCCAGCAGCTCTGGACAGGGCAGAGGACAGCCCCAGCATTTT	CASSSGQGRGQPQHF